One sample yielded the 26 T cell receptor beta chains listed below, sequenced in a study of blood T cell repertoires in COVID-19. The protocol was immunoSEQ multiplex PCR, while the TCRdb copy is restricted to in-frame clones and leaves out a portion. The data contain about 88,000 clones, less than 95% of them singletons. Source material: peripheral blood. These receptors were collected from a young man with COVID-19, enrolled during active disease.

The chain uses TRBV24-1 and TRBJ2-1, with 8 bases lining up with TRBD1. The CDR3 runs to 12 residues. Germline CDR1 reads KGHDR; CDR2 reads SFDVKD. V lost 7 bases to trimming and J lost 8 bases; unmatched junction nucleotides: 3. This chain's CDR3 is CATSAGGYEQFF. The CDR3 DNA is TGTGCCACCAGCGCAGGGGGCTATGAGCAGTTCTTC.

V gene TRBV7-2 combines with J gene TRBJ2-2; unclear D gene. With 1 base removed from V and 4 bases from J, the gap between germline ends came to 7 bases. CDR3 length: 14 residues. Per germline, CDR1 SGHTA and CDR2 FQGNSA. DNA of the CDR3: TGTGCCAGCAGCTTAGAATCAGGCACCGGGGAGCTGTTTTTT. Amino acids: CASSLESGTGELFF.

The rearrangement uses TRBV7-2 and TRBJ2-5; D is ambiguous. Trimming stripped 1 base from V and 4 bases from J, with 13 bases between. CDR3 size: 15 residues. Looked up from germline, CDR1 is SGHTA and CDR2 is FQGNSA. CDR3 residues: CASSLGAVGGETQYF. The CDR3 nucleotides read TGTGCCAGCAGCTTAGGGGCTGTCGGTGGAGAGACCCAGTACTTC.

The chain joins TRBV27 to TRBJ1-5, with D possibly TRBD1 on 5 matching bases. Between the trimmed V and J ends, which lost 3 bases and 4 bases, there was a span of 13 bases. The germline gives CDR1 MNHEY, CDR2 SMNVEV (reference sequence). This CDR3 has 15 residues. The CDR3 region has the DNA TGTGCCAGCAGTTTGACAGCAACAAGGAATCAGCCCCAGCATTTT. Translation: CASSLTATRNQPQHF.

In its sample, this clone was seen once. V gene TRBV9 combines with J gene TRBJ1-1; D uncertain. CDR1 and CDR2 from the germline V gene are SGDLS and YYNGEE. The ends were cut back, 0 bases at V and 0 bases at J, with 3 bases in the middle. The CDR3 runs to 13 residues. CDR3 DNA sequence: TGTGCCAGCAGCGTAGCTCTGAACACTGAAGCTTTCTTT. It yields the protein CASSVALNTEAFF.

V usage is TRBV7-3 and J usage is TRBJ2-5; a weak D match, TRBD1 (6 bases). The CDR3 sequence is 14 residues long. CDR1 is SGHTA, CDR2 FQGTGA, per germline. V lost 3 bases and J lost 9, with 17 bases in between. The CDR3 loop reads CASSFSLDSAPQYF. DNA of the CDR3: TGTGCCAGCAGCTTCAGCTTGGACAGCGCGCCCCAGTACTTC. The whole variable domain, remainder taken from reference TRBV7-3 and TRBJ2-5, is GAGVSQTPSNKVTEKGKYVELRCDPISGHTALYWYRQSLGQGPEFLIYFQGTGAADDSGLPNDRFFAVRPEGSVSTLKIQRTERGDSAVYLCASSFSLDSAPQYFGPGTRLLVL.

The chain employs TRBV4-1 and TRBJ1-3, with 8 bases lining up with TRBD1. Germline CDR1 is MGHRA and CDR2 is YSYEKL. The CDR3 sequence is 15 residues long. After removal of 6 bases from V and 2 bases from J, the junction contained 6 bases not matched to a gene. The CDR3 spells CASSRTGTTGNTIYF. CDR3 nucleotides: TGCGCCAGCAGTCGGACAGGGACAACTGGAAACACCATATATTTT.

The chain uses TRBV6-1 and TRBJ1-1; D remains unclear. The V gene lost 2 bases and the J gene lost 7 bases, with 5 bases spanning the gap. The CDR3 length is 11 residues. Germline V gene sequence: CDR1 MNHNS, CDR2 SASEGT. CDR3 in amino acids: CASSEKSEAFF. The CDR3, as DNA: TGTGCCAGCAGTGAAAAGAGTGAAGCTTTCTTT.

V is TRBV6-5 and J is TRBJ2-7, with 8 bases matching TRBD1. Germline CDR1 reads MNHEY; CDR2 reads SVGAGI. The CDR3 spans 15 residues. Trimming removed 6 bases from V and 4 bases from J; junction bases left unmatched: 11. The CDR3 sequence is CASSPRTGFMYEQYF. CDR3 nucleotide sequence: TGTGCCAGCAGCCCCCGGACAGGGTTTATGTACGAGCAGTACTTC.

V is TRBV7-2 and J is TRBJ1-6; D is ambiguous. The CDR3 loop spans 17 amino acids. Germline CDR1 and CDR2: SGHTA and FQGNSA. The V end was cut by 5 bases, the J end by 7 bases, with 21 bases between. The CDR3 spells CASSPSGIPLGNSPLHF. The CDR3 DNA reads TGTGCCAGCAGCCCCTCCGGGATCCCCTTGGGAAATTCACCCCTCCACTTT.

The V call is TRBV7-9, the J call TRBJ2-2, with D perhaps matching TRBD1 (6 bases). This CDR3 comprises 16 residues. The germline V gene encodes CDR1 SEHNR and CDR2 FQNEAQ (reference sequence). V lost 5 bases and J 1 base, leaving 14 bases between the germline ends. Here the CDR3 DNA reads TGTGCCAGCAGCCCCCCGACAGGACGGAACACCGGGGAGCTGTTTTTT. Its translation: CASSPPTGRNTGELFF.

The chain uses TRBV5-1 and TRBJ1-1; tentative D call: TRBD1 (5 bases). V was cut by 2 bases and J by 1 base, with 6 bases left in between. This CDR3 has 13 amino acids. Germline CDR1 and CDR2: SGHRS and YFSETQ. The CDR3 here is CASSFQGNTEAFF. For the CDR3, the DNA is TGCGCCAGCAGCTTCCAGGGGAACACTGAAGCTTTCTTT.

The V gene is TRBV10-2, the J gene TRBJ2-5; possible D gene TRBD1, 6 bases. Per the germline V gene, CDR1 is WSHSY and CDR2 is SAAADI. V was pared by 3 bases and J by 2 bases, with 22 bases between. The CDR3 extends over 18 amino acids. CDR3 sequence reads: CASSEGFRAPRGQETQYF. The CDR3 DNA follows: TGCGCCAGCAGTGAAGGGTTCAGGGCGCCCAGGGGACAAGAGACCCAGTACTTC.

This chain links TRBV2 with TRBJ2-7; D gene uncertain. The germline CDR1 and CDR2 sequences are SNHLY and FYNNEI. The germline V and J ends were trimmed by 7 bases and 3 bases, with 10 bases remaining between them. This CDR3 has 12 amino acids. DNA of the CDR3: TGTGCCAGCACAGGCAGCCTCTACGAGCAGTACTTC. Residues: CASTGSLYEQYF. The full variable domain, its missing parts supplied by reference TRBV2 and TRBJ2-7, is EPEVTQTPSHQVTQMGQEVILRCVPISNHLYFYWYRQILGQKVEFLVSFYNNEISEKSEIFDDQFSVERPDGSNFTLKIRSTKLEDSAMYFCASTGSLYEQYFGPGTRLTVT.

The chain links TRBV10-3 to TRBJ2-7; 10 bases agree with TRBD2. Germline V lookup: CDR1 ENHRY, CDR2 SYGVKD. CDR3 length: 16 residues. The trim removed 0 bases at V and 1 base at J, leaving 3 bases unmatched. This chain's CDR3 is CAISESTSGTSYEQYF. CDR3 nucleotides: TGTGCCATCAGTGAGTCCACTAGCGGGACGTCCTACGAGCAGTACTTC.

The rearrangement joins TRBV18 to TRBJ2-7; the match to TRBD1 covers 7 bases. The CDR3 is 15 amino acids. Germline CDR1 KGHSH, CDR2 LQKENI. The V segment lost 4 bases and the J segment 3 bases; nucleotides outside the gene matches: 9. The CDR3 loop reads CASSLDRARLYEQYF. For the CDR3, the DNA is TGTGCCAGCTCACTCGACAGGGCACGGCTCTACGAGCAGTACTTC.

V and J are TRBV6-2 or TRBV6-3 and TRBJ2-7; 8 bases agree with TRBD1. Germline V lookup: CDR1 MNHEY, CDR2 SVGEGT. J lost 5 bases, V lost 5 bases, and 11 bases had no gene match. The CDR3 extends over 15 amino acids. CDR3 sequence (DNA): TGTGCCAGCAGTAAAACAGGGGGTCCTATACACGAGCAGTACTTC. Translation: CASSKTGGPIHEQYF.

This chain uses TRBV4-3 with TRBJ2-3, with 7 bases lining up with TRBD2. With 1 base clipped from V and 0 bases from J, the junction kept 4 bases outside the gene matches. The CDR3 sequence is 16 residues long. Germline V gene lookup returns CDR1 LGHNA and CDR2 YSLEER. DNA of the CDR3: TGCGCCAGCAGCCAAGCTCTCGGGAGGAGCACAGATACGCAGTATTTT. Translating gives CASSQALGRSTDTQYF.

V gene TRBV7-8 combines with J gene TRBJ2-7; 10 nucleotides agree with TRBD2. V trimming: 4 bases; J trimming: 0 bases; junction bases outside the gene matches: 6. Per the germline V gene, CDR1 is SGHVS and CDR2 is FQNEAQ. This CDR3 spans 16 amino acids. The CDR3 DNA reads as TGTGCCAGCAGCTGGGGACTAGCGCAAATCTCCTACGAGCAGTACTTC. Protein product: CASSWGLAQISYEQYF.

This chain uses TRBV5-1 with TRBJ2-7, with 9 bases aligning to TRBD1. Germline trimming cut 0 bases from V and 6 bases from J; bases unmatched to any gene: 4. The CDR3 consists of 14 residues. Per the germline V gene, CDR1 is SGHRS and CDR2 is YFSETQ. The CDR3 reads CASSLEGTGREQYF. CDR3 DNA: TGCGCCAGCAGCTTGGAAGGGACAGGGCGCGAGCAGTACTTC.

CDR3 amino acids: CASSLARITEQYF. The CDR3 nucleotides are TGTGCCAGCAGCTTAGCCAGAATTACCGAGCAGTACTTC. This chain links TRBV7-8 with TRBJ2-7; D gene unclear. V gave up 0 bases and J gave up 6 bases, with 9 bases separating them. Germline CDR1 reads SGHVS; CDR2 reads FQNEAQ. The CDR3 totals 13 residues.

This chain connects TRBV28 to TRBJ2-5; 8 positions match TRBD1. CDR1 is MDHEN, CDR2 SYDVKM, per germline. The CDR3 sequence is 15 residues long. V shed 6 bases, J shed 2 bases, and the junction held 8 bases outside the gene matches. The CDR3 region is CASRNRGSLQETQYF. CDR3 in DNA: TGTGCCAGCAGAAACAGGGGGTCCTTGCAAGAGACCCAGTACTTC.

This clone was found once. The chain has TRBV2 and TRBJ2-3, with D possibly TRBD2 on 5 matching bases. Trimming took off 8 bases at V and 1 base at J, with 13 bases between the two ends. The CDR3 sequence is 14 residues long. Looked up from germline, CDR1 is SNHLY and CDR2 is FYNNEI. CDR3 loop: CASESRVGTDTQYF. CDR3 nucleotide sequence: TGTGCCAGCGAGTCGAGGGTTGGCACAGATACGCAGTATTTT.

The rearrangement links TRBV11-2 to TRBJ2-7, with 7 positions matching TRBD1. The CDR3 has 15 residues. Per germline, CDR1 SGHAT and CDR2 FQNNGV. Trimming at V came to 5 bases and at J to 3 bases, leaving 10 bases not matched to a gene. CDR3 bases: TGTGCCAGCAGCCCTACGGGACAGCCCTTCTACGAGCAGTACTTC. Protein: CASSPTGQPFYEQYF.

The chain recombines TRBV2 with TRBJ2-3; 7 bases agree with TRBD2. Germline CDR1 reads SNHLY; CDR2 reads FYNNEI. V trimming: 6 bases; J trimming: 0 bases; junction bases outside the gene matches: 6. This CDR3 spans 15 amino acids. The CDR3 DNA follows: TGTGCCAGCAGAAGACTAGCCACTAGCACAGATACGCAGTATTTT. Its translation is CASRRLATSTDTQYF.

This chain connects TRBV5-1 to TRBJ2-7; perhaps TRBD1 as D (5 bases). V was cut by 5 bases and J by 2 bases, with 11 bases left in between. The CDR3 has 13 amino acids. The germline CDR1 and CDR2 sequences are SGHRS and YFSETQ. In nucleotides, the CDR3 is TGCGCCAGCAGTCAGCAGGGCACCTACGAGCAGTACTTC. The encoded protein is CASSQQGTYEQYF.